The next 8 T cell receptor beta chains were all read from a single sample in a study of blood T cell repertoires in COVID-19 (dated by TCRdb to 2018 to 2021). The library was built by means of the immunoSEQ multiplex PCR assay. TCRdb mirrors the immuneACCESS table, restricted to in-frame sequences. Some clones are absent from its copies; in checked studies, under half trace to an unresolved V gene, and the reason for the others is unknown. Present in this sample are 45,000 to 65,000 clones, approximately 82% of which were seen just once. Clones ranked in the top ten supply 3.5% of the sample. The sequenced sample was peripheral blood. The receptors derive from a man between 60 and 75 years old with acute or convalescent COVID-19.

The chain couples TRBV14 to TRBJ1-1; D is ambiguous. Between the trimmed V and J ends, which lost 4 bases and 0 bases, there was a span of 12 bases. The CDR3 length is 15 residues. From germline, CDR1 is SGHDN and CDR2 FVKESK. Written as DNA, the CDR3 is TGTGCCAGCAGCCGCACCGCCCGGGTGAACACTGAAGCTTTCTTT. This translates into CASSRTARVNTEAFF.

The chain links TRBV5-1 to TRBJ1-1; possible D gene TRBD1, 5 bases. CDR1 SGHRS and CDR2 YFSETQ come from the germline V gene. Trimming cost V 2 bases and J 0 bases, with 11 bases left between them. This CDR3 region has 15 residues. Here the CDR3 DNA reads TGCGCCAGCAGCTTTGACAGTCCCCTGAACACTGAAGCTTTCTTT. Translated: CASSFDSPLNTEAFF. The full variable domain, with the rest looked up from reference TRBV5-1 and TRBJ1-1, is KAGVTQTPRYLIKTRGQQVTLSCSPISGHRSVSWYQQTPGQGLQFLFEYFSETQRNKGNFPGRFSGRQFSNSRSEMNVSTLELGDSALYLCASSFDSPLNTEAFFGQGTRLTVV.

The chain recombines TRBV5-6 with TRBJ2-5; perhaps TRBD1 as D (6 bases). CDR1 is SGHDT, CDR2 YYEEEE, per germline. This CDR3 contains 15 residues. The V gene lost 2 bases and the J gene lost 4 bases, with 15 bases spanning the gap. CDR3 in amino acids: CASSFLETDRETQYF. The CDR3 DNA follows: TGTGCCAGCAGCTTCCTAGAGACGGACAGAGAGACCCAGTACTTC.

The chain links TRBV11-1 to TRBJ2-3; weak D call: TRBD2 (6 bases). Germline CDR1 is SGHAT and CDR2 is FQDESV (reference sequence). V was shortened by 5 bases and J by 5 bases, with 17 bases between the two germline ends. This CDR3 is built from 15 residues. CDR3 amino acids: CASSRNKGLGDTQYF. In DNA, the CDR3 is TGTGCCAGCAGCCGCAATAAGGGACTCGGAGATACGCAGTATTTT.

This clone has a handful of counts. The chain carries TRBV7-2 and TRBJ2-5, with 10 bases aligning to TRBD1. Germline CDR1 is SGHTA and CDR2 is FQGNSA. The CDR3 length is 14 residues. V shed 5 bases, J shed 5 bases, and the junction held 5 bases outside the gene matches. The CDR3 DNA follows: TGTGCCAGCAGCGTGGACAGGGGGTTGGAGACCCAGTACTTC. Its protein is CASSVDRGLETQYF.

J is TRBJ2-7 and V is TRBV4-1; 10 nucleotides match TRBD1. The CDR3 extends over 14 amino acids. Looked up from germline, CDR1 is MGHRA and CDR2 is YSYEKL. Trimming cost V 10 bases and J 2 bases; bases outside gene matches: 8. CDR3: CATKGGTGAYEQYF. CDR3 coding DNA: TGCGCCACTAAGGGCGGGACAGGGGCCTACGAGCAGTACTTC.

A few counts support this clone. The chain recombines TRBV7-2 with TRBJ2-3; 8 bases are a match to TRBD2. J gave up 4 bases and V 4 bases, and 7 bases lay outside the gene matches. CDR1 is SGHTA and CDR2 is FQGNSA in the germline V gene. This CDR3 spans 15 amino acids. The CDR3 loop is CASSSRYSGADTQYF. The CDR3 coding sequence is TGTGCCAGCAGCTCCCGTTATAGCGGGGCAGATACGCAGTATTTT.

This clone has more than one count but fewer than ten. The chain employs TRBV7-9 and TRBJ2-7, with 8 bases fitting TRBD2. The CDR3 runs to 16 residues. From germline, CDR1 is SEHNR and CDR2 FQNEAQ (reference sequence). V was clipped by 2 bases and J by 4 bases; unmatched bases: 10. The CDR3: CASSLFLAGGAYEQYF. The CDR3 DNA sequence: TGTGCCAGCAGCTTATTCCTTGCGGGGGGTGCGTACGAGCAGTACTTC.